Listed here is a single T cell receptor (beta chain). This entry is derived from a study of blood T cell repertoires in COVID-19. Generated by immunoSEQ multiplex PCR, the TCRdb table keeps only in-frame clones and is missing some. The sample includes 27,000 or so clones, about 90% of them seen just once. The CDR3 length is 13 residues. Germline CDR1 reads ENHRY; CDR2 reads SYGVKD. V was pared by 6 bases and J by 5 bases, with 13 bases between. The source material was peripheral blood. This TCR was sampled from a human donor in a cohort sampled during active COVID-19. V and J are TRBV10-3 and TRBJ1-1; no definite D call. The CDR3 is CAIRDGARTEAFF. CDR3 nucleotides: TGTGCCATCAGGGATGGCGCGAGGACTGAAGCTTTCTTT.